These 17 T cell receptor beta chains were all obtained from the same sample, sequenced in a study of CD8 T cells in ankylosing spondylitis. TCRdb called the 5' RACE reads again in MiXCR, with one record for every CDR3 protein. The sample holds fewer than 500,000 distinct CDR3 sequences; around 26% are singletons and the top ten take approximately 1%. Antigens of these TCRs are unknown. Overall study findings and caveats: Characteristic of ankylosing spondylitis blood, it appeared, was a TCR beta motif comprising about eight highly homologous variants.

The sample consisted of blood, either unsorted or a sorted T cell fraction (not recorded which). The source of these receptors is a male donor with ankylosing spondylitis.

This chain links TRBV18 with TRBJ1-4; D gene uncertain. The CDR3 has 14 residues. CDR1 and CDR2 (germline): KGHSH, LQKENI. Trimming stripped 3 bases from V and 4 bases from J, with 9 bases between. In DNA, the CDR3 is TGTGCCAGCTCACCGGCGGGGTTTAATGAAAAACTGTTTTTT. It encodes CASSPAGFNEKLFF.

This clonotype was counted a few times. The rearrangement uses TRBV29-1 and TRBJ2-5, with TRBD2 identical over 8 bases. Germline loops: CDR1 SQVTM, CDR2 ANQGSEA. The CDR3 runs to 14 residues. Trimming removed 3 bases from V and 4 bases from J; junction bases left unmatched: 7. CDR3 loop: CSVDQERGGETQYF. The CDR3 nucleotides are TGCAGCGTTGATCAGGAACGGGGGGGAGAGACCCAGTACTTC.

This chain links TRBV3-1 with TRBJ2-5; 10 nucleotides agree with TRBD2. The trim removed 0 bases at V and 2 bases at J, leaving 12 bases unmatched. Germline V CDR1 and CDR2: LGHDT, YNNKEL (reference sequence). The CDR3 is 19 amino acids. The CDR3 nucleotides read TGTGCCAGCAGCCAAGATCTGCCTAGCGGGAGCCTCGGGCAAGAGACCCAGTACTTC. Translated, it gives CASSQDLPSGSLGQETQYF.

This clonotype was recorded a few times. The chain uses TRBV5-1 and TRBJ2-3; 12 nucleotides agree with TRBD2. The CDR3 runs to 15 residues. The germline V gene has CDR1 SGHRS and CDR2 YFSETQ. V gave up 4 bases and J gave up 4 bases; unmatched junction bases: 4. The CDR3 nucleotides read TGCGCCAGCAGCCTGCGACTAGCGGGAGCAGATACGCAGTATTTT. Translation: CASSLRLAGADTQYF. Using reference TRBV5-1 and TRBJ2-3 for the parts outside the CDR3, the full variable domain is KAGVTQTPRYLIKTRGQQVTLSCSPISGHRSVSWYQQTPGQGLQFLFEYFSETQRNKGNFPGRFSGRQFSNSRSEMNVSTLELGDSALYLCASSLRLAGADTQYFGPGTRLTVL.

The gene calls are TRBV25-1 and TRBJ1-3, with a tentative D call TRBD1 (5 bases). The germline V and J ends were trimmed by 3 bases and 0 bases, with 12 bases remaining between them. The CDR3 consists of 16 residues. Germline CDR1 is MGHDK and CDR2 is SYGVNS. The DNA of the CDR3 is TGTGCCAGCAGTGACTCAGGGAGGAGCTCTGGAAACACCATATATTTT. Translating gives CASSDSGRSSGNTIYF.

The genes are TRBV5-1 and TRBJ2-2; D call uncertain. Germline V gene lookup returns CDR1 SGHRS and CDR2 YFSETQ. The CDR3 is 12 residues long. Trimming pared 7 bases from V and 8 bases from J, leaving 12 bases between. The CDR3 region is CASGTESGELFF. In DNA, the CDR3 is TGCGCCAGCGGTACGGAAAGTGGGGAGCTGTTTTTT.

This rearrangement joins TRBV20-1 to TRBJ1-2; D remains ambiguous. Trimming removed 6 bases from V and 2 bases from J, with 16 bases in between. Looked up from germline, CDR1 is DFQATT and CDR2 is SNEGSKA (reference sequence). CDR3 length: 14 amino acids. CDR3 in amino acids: CSAPTLDINYGYTF. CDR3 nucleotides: TGCAGTGCCCCAACCCTCGACATCAACTATGGCTACACCTTC.

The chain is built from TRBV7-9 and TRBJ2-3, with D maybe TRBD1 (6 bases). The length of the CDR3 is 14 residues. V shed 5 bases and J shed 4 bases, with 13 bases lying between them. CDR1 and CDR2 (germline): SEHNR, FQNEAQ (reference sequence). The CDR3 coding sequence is TGTGCCAGCAGCGGGGACAACCATCCAGATACGCAGTATTTT. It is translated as CASSGDNHPDTQYF.

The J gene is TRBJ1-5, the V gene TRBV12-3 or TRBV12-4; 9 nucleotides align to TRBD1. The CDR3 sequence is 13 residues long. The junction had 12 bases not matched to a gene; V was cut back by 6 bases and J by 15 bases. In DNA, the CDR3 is TGTGCCAGCAGCCTAATCGGACAGGGGTCCTTGCATTTT. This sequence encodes CASSLIGQGSLHF.

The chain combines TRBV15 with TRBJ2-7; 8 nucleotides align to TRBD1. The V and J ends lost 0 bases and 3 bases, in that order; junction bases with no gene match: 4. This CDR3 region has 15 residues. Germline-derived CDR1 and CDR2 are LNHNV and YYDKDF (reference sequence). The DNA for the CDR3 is TGTGCCACCAGCAGAGACAGGACAGGGAACTACGAGCAGTACGTC. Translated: CATSRDRTGNYEQYV.

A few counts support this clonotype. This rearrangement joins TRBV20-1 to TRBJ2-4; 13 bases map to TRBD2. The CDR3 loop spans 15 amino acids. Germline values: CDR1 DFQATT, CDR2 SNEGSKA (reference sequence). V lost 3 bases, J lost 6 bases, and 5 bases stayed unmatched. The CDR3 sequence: CSASTSGRARNIQYF. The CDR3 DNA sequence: TGCAGTGCTAGCACTAGCGGGAGGGCCCGAAACATTCAGTACTTC.

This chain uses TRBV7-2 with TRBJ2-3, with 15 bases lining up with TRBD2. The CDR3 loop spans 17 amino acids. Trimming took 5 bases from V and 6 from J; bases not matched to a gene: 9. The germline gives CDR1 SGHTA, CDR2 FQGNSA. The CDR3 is CASSRGLAGGPGDTQYF. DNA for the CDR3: TGTGCCAGCAGCCGTGGACTAGCGGGAGGGCCCGGGGATACGCAGTATTTT. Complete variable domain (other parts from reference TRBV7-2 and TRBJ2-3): GAGVSQSPSNKVTEKGKDVELRCDPISGHTALYWYRQSLGQGLEFLIYFQGNSAPDKSGLPSDRFSAERTGGSVSTLTIQRTQQEDSAVYLCASSRGLAGGPGDTQYFGPGTRLTVL.

DNA of the CDR3: TGTGCCAGCAGCACATCTCGGAGGGGGGACACGAATGAGCAGTTCTTC. Protein product: CASSTSRRGDTNEQFF. The chain carries TRBV7-8 and TRBJ2-1; perhaps D is TRBD1 or TRBD2 (6 bases each). V was cut by 5 bases and J by 7 bases, with 21 bases left in between. Germline V CDR1 and CDR2: SGHVS, FQNEAQ. CDR3 size: 16 residues.

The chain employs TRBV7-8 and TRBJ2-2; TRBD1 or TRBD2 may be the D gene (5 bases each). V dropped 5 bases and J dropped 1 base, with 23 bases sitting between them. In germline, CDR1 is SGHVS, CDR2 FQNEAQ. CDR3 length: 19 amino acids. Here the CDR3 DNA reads TGTGCCAGCAGCCCAGGGACCGCGAGCGGCGCGGGGAACACCGGGGAGCTGTTTTTT. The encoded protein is CASSPGTASGAGNTGELFF.

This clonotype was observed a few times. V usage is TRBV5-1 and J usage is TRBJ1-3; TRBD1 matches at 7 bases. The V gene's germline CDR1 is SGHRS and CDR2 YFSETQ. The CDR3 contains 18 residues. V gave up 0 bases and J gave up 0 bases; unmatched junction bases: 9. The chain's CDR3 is CASSLATGTESSGNTIYF. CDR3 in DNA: TGCGCCAGCAGCTTGGCAACCGGGACAGAGAGCTCTGGAAACACCATATATTTT.

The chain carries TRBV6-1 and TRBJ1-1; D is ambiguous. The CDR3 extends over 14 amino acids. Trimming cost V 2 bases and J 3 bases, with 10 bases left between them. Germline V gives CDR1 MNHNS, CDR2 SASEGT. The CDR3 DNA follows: TGTGCCAGCAGTGAAATCGGAAAGGACACTGAAGCTTTCTTT. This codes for CASSEIGKDTEAFF.

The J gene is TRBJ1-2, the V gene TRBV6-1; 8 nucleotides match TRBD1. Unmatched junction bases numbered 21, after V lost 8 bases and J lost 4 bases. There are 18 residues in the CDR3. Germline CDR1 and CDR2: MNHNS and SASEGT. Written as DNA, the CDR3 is TGTGCCAGCTCAGTCTCCGGGACAGGCGCCGGAGGGGGCTATGGCTACACCTTC. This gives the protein CASSVSGTGAGGGYGYTF.